One and the same sample provided the 15 T cell receptor beta chains below, sequenced in a study of T cell responses to AZD1222 COVID-19 vaccine. Here immunoSEQ multiplex PCR was the method, and the copy in TCRdb shows in-frame clones only, minus some. The sample carries about 110,000 clones, about four fifths recorded once. The sample consisted of peripheral blood, taken on day 0 of AZD1222 vaccination. These receptors were collected from an adult in good health.

V and J are TRBV7-9 and TRBJ2-2; 8 bases are a match to TRBD1. After removal of 5 bases from V and 6 bases from J, the junction contained 11 bases not matched to a gene. The CDR3 has 16 amino acids. Germline V lookup: CDR1 SEHNR, CDR2 FQNEAQ (reference sequence). CDR3 loop: CASSRLTGEASGELFF. The CDR3 DNA reads TGTGCCAGCAGCCGCCTGACAGGGGAAGCTTCCGGGGAGCTGTTTTTT.

The chain carries TRBV7-2 and TRBJ1-1; 7 nucleotides agree with TRBD1. The germline V gene encodes CDR1 SGHTA and CDR2 FQGNSA. The CDR3 spans 17 residues. After removal of 5 bases from V and 1 base from J, the junction contained 13 bases not matched to a gene. Written as DNA, the CDR3 is TGTGCCAGCAGCAGAGGGACAGCAGTTGACGCGAACACTGAAGCTTTCTTT. Its protein product is CASSRGTAVDANTEAFF.

This clone was observed a handful of times. The chain carries TRBV10-2 and TRBJ2-7; 8 bases match TRBD2. The CDR3 is made up of 14 amino acids. J was trimmed by 0 bases and V by 2 bases; bases with no gene match: 0. Germline V gives CDR1 WSHSY, CDR2 SAAADI. CDR3 in amino acids: CASSETSGSYEQYF. The CDR3 nucleotides are TGCGCCAGCAGTGAGACTAGCGGCTCCTACGAGCAGTACTTC.

About this clone itself: The sample carries other DNA sequences with the same CDR3. The chain is built from TRBV6-5 and TRBJ1-5; D perhaps matches TRBD1 (5 bases). Germline V gene lookup returns CDR1 MNHEY and CDR2 SVGAGI. The CDR3 length is 14 residues. Between the trimmed V and J ends, which lost 6 bases and 0 bases, there was a span of 9 bases. CDR3 in DNA: TGTGCCAGCAGAACAGGTTATAGCAATCAGCCCCAGCATTTT. It codes for CASRTGYSNQPQHF.

This clone was counted only a few times. The chain uses TRBV19 and TRBJ2-7; D remains unclear. Germline V gene data show CDR1 as LNHDA and CDR2 as SQIVND (reference sequence). V was shortened by 5 bases and J by 0 bases, with 11 bases between the two germline ends. The CDR3 runs to 14 residues. CDR3 coding DNA: TGTGCCAGTAGTCGGACGGCGAGCTCCTACGAGCAGTACTTC. This codes for CASSRTASSYEQYF.

The chain uses TRBV28 and TRBJ2-6; D unclear. Germline V gene sequence: CDR1 MDHEN, CDR2 SYDVKM. The V end lost 1 base, the J end lost 0 bases, and 4 bases lay between the germline ends. The CDR3 runs 15 residues. CDR3 sequence (DNA): TGTGCCAGCAGTTTATCAGTCTCTGGGGCCAACGTCCTGACTTTC. Its protein is CASSLSVSGANVLTF.

The rearrangement joins TRBV6-5 to TRBJ1-2; no definite D call. Trimming pared 2 bases from V and 7 bases from J, leaving 17 bases between. Germline CDR1 and CDR2: MNHEY and SVGAGI. This CDR3 is 15 amino acids long. CDR3 amino acids: CASSYGERQTSGYTF. The CDR3 bases are TGTGCCAGCAGTTACGGAGAGAGGCAAACTTCTGGCTACACCTTC.

The chain joins TRBV10-3 to TRBJ1-1; the D gene is possibly TRBD1 (5 bases). The V and J ends lost 0 bases and 1 base respectively, with 15 bases between them. Germline V gene sequence: CDR1 ENHRY, CDR2 SYGVKD. The CDR3 has 17 amino acids. The DNA for the CDR3 is TGTGCCATCAGTGAGTCAAAGGGGCAGGGTAGGAACACTGAAGCTTTCTTT. Translated, it gives CAISESKGQGRNTEAFF.

This chain links TRBV28 with TRBJ1-2; tentatively, D is TRBD1 (5 bases). Trimming took off 6 bases at V and 2 bases at J, with 16 bases between the two ends. This CDR3 has 15 amino acids. Germline V gene lookup returns CDR1 MDHEN and CDR2 SYDVKM. CDR3 protein: CASSDSGVLNYGYTF. CDR3 in DNA: TGTGCCAGCAGCGACAGCGGGGTATTAAACTATGGCTACACCTTC.

CDR3 sequence (DNA): TGTGCCAGCAGAAAATTCGCTAGCGGAGGCAAGACCGGGGAGCTGTTTTTT. This translates into CASRKFASGGKTGELFF. The chain recombines TRBV28 with TRBJ2-2, with 7 bases aligning to TRBD2. V shed 6 bases, J shed 5 bases, and the junction held 15 bases outside the gene matches. The CDR3 consists of 17 residues. Germline V gene lookup returns CDR1 MDHEN and CDR2 SYDVKM.

The V gene is TRBV7-6, the J gene TRBJ2-7, with 10 bases fitting TRBD2. Trimming at V came to 5 bases and at J to 2 bases, leaving 12 bases not matched to a gene. The germline CDR1 and CDR2 sequences are SGHVS and FNYEAQ. The CDR3 spans 17 residues. The CDR3 coding sequence is TGTGCCAGCAGCCCTCAGGGGGGGACTAGCGTTACCTACGAGCAGTACTTC. Translation: CASSPQGGTSVTYEQYF.

The V call is TRBV6-4, the J call TRBJ2-2; TRBD1 might be the D (5 bases). V lost 6 bases, J lost 3 bases, and 26 bases lay in between. The CDR3 consists of 19 residues. From germline, CDR1 is MRHNA and CDR2 SNTAGT. The CDR3 here is CASRVLIWTPYFDTGELFF. The DNA for the CDR3 is TGTGCCAGCAGAGTCCTCATTTGGACACCCTATTTTGACACCGGGGAGCTGTTTTTT.

CDR3 nucleotide sequence: TGTGCCAGCACCGCTTCTGGGTACACCGGGGAGCTGTTTTTT. Protein sequence: CASTASGYTGELFF. The chain couples TRBV7-2 to TRBJ2-2; unclear D gene. The CDR3 extends over 14 amino acids. Between the trimmed V and J ends, which lost 7 bases and 3 bases, there was a span of 12 bases. The germline V gene has CDR1 SGHTA and CDR2 FQGNSA.

V is TRBV6-1 and J is TRBJ1-2; D might be TRBD1 (5 bases). This CDR3 is 15 amino acids long. Germline lookup yields CDR1 MNHNS and CDR2 SASEGT. Trimming removed 6 bases from V and 2 bases from J, with 16 bases in between. For the CDR3, the DNA is TGTGCCAGCAGCTACACCAGGGAGCCCAACTATGGCTACACCTTC. It encodes CASSYTREPNYGYTF.

The chain joins TRBV28 to TRBJ1-1; weak D call: TRBD1 (6 bases). Germline CDR1 MDHEN, CDR2 SYDVKM. With 5 bases removed from V and 1 base from J, the gap between germline ends came to 14 bases. The CDR3 totals 15 residues. CDR3 loop: CASSKTGIGNTEAFF. CDR3 nucleotides: TGTGCCAGCAGTAAAACAGGGATAGGGAACACTGAAGCTTTCTTT.